Below are 2 T cell receptor beta chains sequenced from a single sample in a study of identical twins. A single record per CDR3 protein comes from TCRdb applying MiXCR to the 5' RACE reads. Among roughly 150,000 distinct CDR3 sequences listed, roughly 3.3% were seen once. The specimen was memory T cells sorted from blood. The source of these receptors is a man younger than 35 in good health.

This clonotype was observed many times. V and J are TRBV29-1 and TRBJ1-3; D might be TRBD1 (6 bases). CDR3 length: 12 amino acids. Trimming left V 5 bases short and J 16 bases short, with 21 bases between. The germline CDR1 and CDR2 sequences are SQVTM and ANQGSEA. The CDR3 loop is CSVRDTSPHAYF. DNA of the CDR3: TGCAGCGTTCGGGACACCAGCCCCCATGCTTATTTT.

This clonotype appeared many times. This chain joins TRBV7-9 and TRBJ2-2; D might be TRBD1 (6 bases). This CDR3 has 14 residues. The V gene lost 4 bases and the J gene lost 6 bases, with 12 bases spanning the gap. Germline CDR1 and CDR2: SEHNR and FQNEAQ (reference sequence). In DNA form, the CDR3 reads TGTGCCAGCAGCTCTCCGAAGGGGGCCGGGGAGCTGTTTTTT. This codes for CASSSPKGAGELFF.